This record concerns one T cell receptor (beta chain) sequence. A single count supports this clone. This receptor's antigen is unknown. Per-nucleotide qualities are absent, and no much larger clonotype sits a single base away. The immunoSEQ Assay was the method used to sequence TCRbeta CDR3 regions. After extraction, genomic DNA underwent amplification by bias-controlled multiplex PCR, followed by high-throughput sequencing. The authors' pipeline ran thus. To quantify the absolute abundance of each unique TCRbeta CDR3 region, sequences were collapsed and filtered. Usable DNA was measured by amplifying reference genes present in all nucleated cells, and TCRbeta template counts were normalized to that usable DNA to estimate T cell fraction. Repertoire TCRs were annotated as SARS-CoV-2-specific by exact matching of V gene, CDR3 amino acid sequence and J gene to a known reactive TCR set. The reference SARS-CoV-2 TCR set was obtained from MIRA and was filtered for enrichment in COVID-19-positive ImmuneCODE repertoires, whereby public or cross-reactive TCRs were removed. Using the MIRA antigens, annotated TCRs were further analysed by specific ORF or by position within an ORF. Depth was the summed frequency of annotated unique rearrangements, while breadth was defined as annotated unique rearrangements over total unique productive rearrangements. Two-sided Wilcoxon rank-sum tests were used to compare TCR breadth between groups. TCRdb re-hosts the immuneACCESS table, in-frame sequences only. Its copies lack some clones; in the studies checked, an unresolved V gene accounts for under half of them, and the cause for the rest is not known. D and trimming were read from the DNA, whereas the V and J calls and clone size are those reported in that table. The sample table records 380,000 or so clones; roughly 90% of these occur just once. The biggest ten clones account for around 6.4% of the sample.

The data stem from a study of Ad26.COV2.S vaccination and SARS-CoV-2 variants (dated by TCRdb to the early 2020s). Regarding the complete study: Donors in the vaccine arm were drawn from COV1001, a multicentre, randomized, double-blind, placebo-controlled phase I-IIa trial testing Ad26.COV2.S in healthy adults. Dosing of Ad26.COV2.S was intramuscular, at either 5x10^10 or 1x10^11 viral particles, delivered as one shot or as two shots spaced 56 days apart. The specificity and breadth of SARS-CoV-2-reactive T cell receptors after Ad26.COV2.S vaccination were assessed by TCRbeta repertoire sequencing. A total of roughly 32 samples were included in the TCR-sequenced set, comprising around 19 Ad26.COV2.S vaccine recipients, 5 placebo recipients and 8 SARS-CoV-2 convalescent individuals. Participants in the trial were split at random into five groups of five each, receiving low-dose or high-dose Ad26.COV2.S once or twice, or else placebo on both occasions. Blinding of investigators to trial group allocation was maintained during experiments and outcome assessment. Study-wide findings and limitations: It was noted by the authors that total T cell responses may have been underestimated by the TCR breadth and depth analyses. The study was not powered to compare responses between vaccine doses or regimens. Higher spike-specific TCR breadth was observed in Ad26.COV2.S recipients than in placebo recipients (P = 0.0014). After vaccination, spike-specific CD8+ and CD4+ T cell responses were reported to show substantial breadth. Vaccine and placebo recipients had comparable non-spike TCR breadth, which fits with the vaccine containing only spike.

The treatment or condition tag for this specimen amounts to: roughly 19 received Ad26.COV2.S at low or high dose, single or two shots; about 5 received placebo; per-sample allocation not given. For vaccine and placebo recipients, repertoires were sequenced using samples collected on day 63 after the first injection. Cohort 1b enrolled 20 to 30 adults aged 18-55 years at a single site in Boston, USA, between 29 July and 7 August 2020. As a vaccine, Ad26.COV2.S was a replication-incompetent adenovirus type 26 vector that expressed a prefusion-stabilized SARS-CoV-2 spike protein derived from the original Wuhan strain. The CDR3 holds 13 amino acids from the cysteine to the phenylalanine. Kept here is only the CDR3 DNA, which spans 39 bases and is read in frame from base 1. Between the V and J ends, shortened by 0 bases and 8 bases respectively, the junction contains 8 bases. CDR1 MNHEY and CDR2 SMNVEV are derived from the germline V gene (reference sequence).

The sample consisted of peripheral blood, taken in a trial of Ad26.COV2.S vaccine versus placebo. The receptor's source is a person aged 18 to 59 who received the Ad26.COV2.S COVID-19 vaccine or a placebo. In this chain, TRBV27 is recombined with TRBJ2-1, with TRBD1 as a weak D call on 5 bases. The DNA sequence is given as TGTGCCAGCAGTTTATCGCAGGGCTATGAGCAGTTCTTC. Translated, it gives CASSLSQGYEQFF.